The rows below give T cell receptor beta chains drawn from one sample of a study of blood T cells in healthy people across ages. From the 5' RACE reads, TCRdb called clonotypes with MiXCR, one entry per CDR3 protein. The repertoire has more than 1.4 million distinct CDR3 sequences, 42% of them found once; the top ten carry 7.9%. The source material was blood. The receptors were sampled from a woman aged 18-35 years in good health. Both conserved end residues are part of each CDR3. The order of the fields is V gene, J gene, D gene, clone size, CDR3 DNA, CDR3 protein. The D gene is left open where the match is weak. Clone size appears in some rows only: once, few, many, or a class for an expanded clone.

V gene: TRBV15
J gene: TRBJ2-3
D gene: TRBD2
clone size: many
CDR3 DNA: TGTGCCACCAGCATCGGGAGGGCGAACACAGATACGCAGTATTTT
CDR3 protein: CATSIGRANTDTQYF

V gene: TRBV6-5
J gene: TRBJ2-1
D gene: TRBD2
clone size: NA
CDR3 DNA: TGTGCCAGCAGTTACGATCGGCGGGAGTCCCGAGAGCAGTTCTTC
CDR3 protein: CASSYDRRESREQFF

V gene: TRBV6-2/TRBV6-3
J gene: TRBJ2-1
D gene: TRBD1
clone size: NA
CDR3 DNA: TGTGCCTGCAGCCTCACTCATAGGACAGGGAGGTTGAATGAGCAGTTCTTC
CDR3 protein: CACSLTHRTGRLNEQFF

V gene: TRBV10-1
J gene: TRBJ2-4
D gene: TRBD2
clone size: NA
CDR3 DNA: TGCGCCAGCAGTGAGTCGCGGGAGGTAGCCAAAAACATTCAGTACTTC
CDR3 protein: CASSESREVAKNIQYF

V gene: TRBV7-9
J gene: TRBJ2-2
D gene: NA
clone size: NA
CDR3 DNA: TGTGCCAGCAGCTTAACCTCCTGGGACTCTCGTCCCGGGGAGCTGTTTTTT
CDR3 protein: CASSLTSWDSRPGELFF

V gene: TRBV7-2
J gene: TRBJ2-5
D gene: TRBD2
clone size: NA
CDR3 DNA: TGTGCCAGCAGCTTAGTTGACCCTAAAGGACTGACTAGCGGGCAAGAGACCCAGTACTTC
CDR3 protein: CASSLVDPKGLTSGQETQYF

V gene: TRBV6-1
J gene: TRBJ2-7
D gene: NA
clone size: NA
CDR3 DNA: TGTGCCAGCAGTCGCAATCGGGCTATGGAGGACGAGCAGTACTTC
CDR3 protein: CASSRNRAMEDEQYF

V gene: TRBV20-1
J gene: TRBJ2-5
D gene: NA
clone size: NA
CDR3 DNA: TGCAGTGCTAGAAGGGGGTTCCAAGAGACCCAGTACTTC
CDR3 protein: CSARRGFQETQYF

V gene: TRBV6-2/TRBV6-3
J gene: TRBJ2-1
D gene: TRBD2
clone size: once
CDR3 DNA: TGTGCCAGCAGTTATAGGGGCGGGGGGGCGCAGAATGAGCAGTTCTTC
CDR3 protein: CASSYRGGGAQNEQFF

V gene: TRBV7-9
J gene: TRBJ1-2
D gene: TRBD1
clone size: NA
CDR3 DNA: TGTGCCAGCAGCCTATATGCAGGGGGCACAAACTATGGCAACACCTTC
CDR3 protein: CASSLYAGGTNYGNTF

V gene: TRBV10-1
J gene: TRBJ2-7
D gene: TRBD1
clone size: NA
CDR3 DNA: TGCGCCAGCCCTCAGGGGGTCCCAATCCTGTACGAGCAGTACTTC
CDR3 protein: CASPQGVPILYEQYF

V gene: TRBV12-3/TRBV12-4
J gene: TRBJ2-5
D gene: TRBD2
clone size: NA
CDR3 DNA: TGTGCCAGCAGTTTAGCTAGCGGGACCTCCCAAGAGACCCAGTACTTC
CDR3 protein: CASSLASGTSQETQYF

V gene: TRBV4-1
J gene: TRBJ2-7
D gene: TRBD2
clone size: few
CDR3 DNA: TGCGCCAGCAGCCCCCTGCGGGGGGCCTACGAGCAGTACTTC
CDR3 protein: CASSPLRGAYEQYF

V gene: TRBV6-6
J gene: TRBJ1-3
D gene: NA
clone size: NA
CDR3 DNA: TGTGCCAGTAAACTGGGCTCTGGAAACACCATATATTTT
CDR3 protein: CASKLGSGNTIYF

V gene: TRBV10-1
J gene: TRBJ2-7
D gene: NA
clone size: NA
CDR3 DNA: TGCGCCGGCGGATGGCCGCTTGTGACCTACAATGAGCAGTACTTC
CDR3 protein: CAGGWPLVTYNEQYF

V gene: TRBV10-3
J gene: TRBJ2-3
D gene: NA
clone size: NA
CDR3 DNA: TGTGCCGCCTCGGACCTGGATACGCAGTATTTT
CDR3 protein: CAASDLDTQYF

V gene: TRBV3-1
J gene: TRBJ1-2
D gene: NA
clone size: few
CDR3 DNA: TGTGCCAGCAGCCCGGGAGTCGGAATCGACTATGGCTACACCTTC
CDR3 protein: CASSPGVGIDYGYTF

V gene: TRBV6-1
J gene: TRBJ2-2
D gene: TRBD2
clone size: NA
CDR3 DNA: TGTGCCAGCAGTGACTGGCTAGCGGACGGCACCGGGGAGCTGTTTTTT
CDR3 protein: CASSDWLADGTGELFF

V gene: TRBV12-3/TRBV12-4
J gene: TRBJ2-5
D gene: TRBD1
clone size: NA
CDR3 DNA: TGTGCCAGCAGGACAGGGAAGGTTGGGCGGACCCAGTACTTC
CDR3 protein: CASRTGKVGRTQYF

V gene: TRBV12-5
J gene: TRBJ2-1
D gene: TRBD2
clone size: few
CDR3 DNA: TGTGCTAGTGGTTTGGGGGTAGCGGGAGCGATTAATGCGCAGTTCTTC
CDR3 protein: CASGLGVAGAINAQFF

V gene: TRBV6-1
J gene: TRBJ1-1
D gene: NA
clone size: NA
CDR3 DNA: TGTGCCAGCAGTGAAGAGCAAGGGGCGAACACTGAAGCTTTCTTT
CDR3 protein: CASSEEQGANTEAFF

V gene: TRBV3-1
J gene: TRBJ1-2
D gene: NA
clone size: NA
CDR3 DNA: TGTGCCAGCAGCCAAGGGGAGGGTTTGAGCTATGGCTACACCTTC
CDR3 protein: CASSQGEGLSYGYTF

V gene: TRBV28
J gene: TRBJ2-7
D gene: NA
clone size: NA
CDR3 DNA: TGTGCCAGCAGTTTAGACTATAGCTCCTACGAGCAGTACTTC
CDR3 protein: CASSLDYSSYEQYF

V gene: TRBV2
J gene: TRBJ2-7
D gene: NA
clone size: NA
CDR3 DNA: TGTGCCAGCAGTGAAGAGGCCTTCTACAATGAGCAGTACTTC
CDR3 protein: CASSEEAFYNEQYF

V gene: TRBV7-6
J gene: TRBJ2-1
D gene: NA
clone size: NA
CDR3 DNA: TGTGCCAGCAGCTTAGAAGCGTTATCACCCTACAATGAGCAGTTCTTC
CDR3 protein: CASSLEALSPYNEQFF

V gene: TRBV7-2
J gene: TRBJ2-7
D gene: NA
clone size: NA
CDR3 DNA: TGTGCCAGCAGCCCGGCGAGCAGATACGAGCAGTACTTC
CDR3 protein: CASSPASRYEQYF

V gene: TRBV11-2
J gene: TRBJ1-2
D gene: NA
clone size: NA
CDR3 DNA: TGTGCCAGCAGCTTAGGGGCCGTGGGGAGCTATGGCTACACCTTC
CDR3 protein: CASSLGAVGSYGYTF

V gene: TRBV29-1
J gene: TRBJ2-3
D gene: NA
clone size: NA
CDR3 DNA: TGCAGCCTTCTGAAAGGGGCAGATACGCAGTATTTT
CDR3 protein: CSLLKGADTQYF

V gene: TRBV18
J gene: TRBJ2-3
D gene: NA
clone size: NA
CDR3 DNA: TGTGCCAGCTCACCTGGGAGGCCAGATACGCAGTATTTT
CDR3 protein: CASSPGRPDTQYF

V gene: TRBV29-1
J gene: TRBJ2-3
D gene: NA
clone size: few
CDR3 DNA: TGCAGCGTTGTGTTTGCGGGGGCGGGCACAGATACGCAGTATTTT
CDR3 protein: CSVVFAGAGTDTQYF

V gene: TRBV20-1
J gene: TRBJ2-5
D gene: NA
clone size: few
CDR3 DNA: TGCAGTGCTAGAAGAGGACCAATTCGGGCCCAGTACTTC
CDR3 protein: CSARRGPIRAQYF

V gene: TRBV9
J gene: TRBJ2-1
D gene: NA
clone size: NA
CDR3 DNA: TGTGCCAGCAGCGTGAGCCCGGGGAGCTCCTACAATGAGCAGTTCTTC
CDR3 protein: CASSVSPGSSYNEQFF

V gene: TRBV10-3
J gene: TRBJ2-7
D gene: TRBD2
clone size: few
CDR3 DNA: TGTGCCACGCTTGGCACTAGCGGGAGCTCCGAGCAGTACTTC
CDR3 protein: CATLGTSGSSEQYF

V gene: TRBV27
J gene: TRBJ2-7
D gene: TRBD2
clone size: once
CDR3 DNA: TGTGCCAGCAGTTTCCGGGGGGGGAGTGGCGAGCAGTACTTC
CDR3 protein: CASSFRGGSGEQYF

V gene: TRBV6-4
J gene: TRBJ2-3
D gene: NA
clone size: NA
CDR3 DNA: TGTGCCAGCAGTGACAAGGCGGCTAGCACAGATACGCAGTATTTT
CDR3 protein: CASSDKAASTDTQYF

V gene: TRBV12-5
J gene: TRBJ2-5
D gene: NA
clone size: NA
CDR3 DNA: TGTGCTAGTGGTCAAGGACTGCAAGAGACCCAGTACTTC
CDR3 protein: CASGQGLQETQYF

V gene: TRBV20-1
J gene: TRBJ2-7
D gene: NA
clone size: NA
CDR3 DNA: TGCAGTGCTAATCTACAGGGCTACGAGCAGTACTTC
CDR3 protein: CSANLQGYEQYF

V gene: TRBV14
J gene: TRBJ2-2
D gene: TRBD2
clone size: NA
CDR3 DNA: TGTGCCAGCAGCCAAGCACTGCGGGGGGATACCGGGGAGCTGTTTTTT
CDR3 protein: CASSQALRGDTGELFF

V gene: TRBV29-1
J gene: TRBJ2-7
D gene: NA
clone size: few
CDR3 DNA: TGCAGCGTTGATACAGCGGAAAACTCCTACGAGCAGTACTTC
CDR3 protein: CSVDTAENSYEQYF

V gene: TRBV6-1
J gene: TRBJ2-7
D gene: TRBD2
clone size: NA
CDR3 DNA: TGTGCCAGCAGTTCAGCTAGCGGGAGTCCCTACAATGAGCAGTACTTC
CDR3 protein: CASSSASGSPYNEQYF